This T cell receptor (beta chain) was observed in a study of shared clonotypes between healthy human individuals. General study results and limits: Represented genetic and exposure-history diversity was restricted by having few donors. Four donors held about 5% of naive CD4 clonotypes in common.

Trimming stripped 4 bases from V and 5 bases from J, with 11 bases between. This CDR3 comprises 13 residues. CDR1 is SEHNR, CDR2 FQNEAQ, per germline (reference sequence). With CCR7-negative CD45RA+ TemRA cells, CD45RO+ cells were combined in CD8 memory. Generated by immunoSEQ multiplex PCR, the TCRdb table keeps only in-frame clones and is missing some. The repertoire holds around 100,000 clones, with approximately 65% as singletons. In regard to this clone: Its antigen remains unidentified.

The TCR comes from a woman aged 25 to 45 in good health. Sequenced: memory CD8+ T cells sorted from blood. Subset specified: CD45RO+ cells pooled with CCR7-negative TemRA cells. This chain uses TRBV7-9 with TRBJ2-5, with D unclear. The DNA of the CDR3 is TGTGCCAGCAGCTCAAGCTTGCGGGAGACCCAGTACTTC. It encodes CASSSSLRETQYF.